This T cell receptor (beta chain) was captured in a study of CD8+CD57+ T cells in acquired aplastic anemia. All patients picked for sequencing had shown, by flow cytometry, an expansion of CD8+CD57+ cells. Every patient had severe acquired aplastic anemia. Germline V CDR1 and CDR2: SGHTS, YDEGEE. This CDR3 contains 13 residues. Trimming took off 4 bases at V and 8 bases at J, with 15 bases between the two ends. This clonotype has only a few counts. Its target is unknown. The template for TCR beta VDJ and CDR3 sequence profiling was genomic DNA. TCRdb reanalysed the reads using MiXCR and keeps one entry per CDR3 protein. The sample yields some 200,000 distinct CDR3 sequences, 60% to 80% seen once. Overall study findings and caveats: Between patients and controls, approximately 29 CD8+ CDR3 sequences were found in common.

The J gene is TRBJ1-1, the V gene TRBV5-8, with no clear D. Sequencing was done on a sample of sorted CD4+, CD8+, or CD8+CD57+ T cells (not recorded which) from PBMCs. This receptor was obtained from a human donor with aplastic anemia. The CDR3 region has the DNA TGTGCCAGCAGCCCGACCGGGAACCTAGAAGCTTTCTTT. It translates to CASSPTGNLEAFF.